This TCR beta chain derives from a study of blood T cell repertoires in COVID-19 (dated by TCRdb to about 2020). With respect to the entire study: The collaborator samples originated in the United States, Italy and Spain and spanned the acute and convalescent phases of COVID-19. The prospective study material was composed of cDNA or gDNA derived from T cells, B-cell-depleted T cells, or PBMCs. Deeply sampled blood TCRbeta repertoires from subjects exposed to, actively infected with, or recovered from COVID-19 were included in the dataset. The repertoires were released in a freely available public database meant as a resource for research on the immune response to SARS-CoV-2. Samples came from the ongoing ImmuneRACE study (first 160 participants) plus 1,254 subjects from 6 global collaborators. Sample metadata almost always included a de-identified subject ID, COVID-19 status, age in years and sex. HLA class I and class II types, where available, came from metadata supplied by the sample provider rather than from assay-based typing.

What the research found in general, with its limitations: Clinical and demographic metadata were provided uncurated, with the amount varying by source and participant.

This clone was seen more than once but under ten times. The specificity of this receptor is unknown. No base quality information exists; no much larger clone differs at one position. One collaborating source in Seattle enrolled patients during active infection and followed them longitudinally through the course of disease. The collaborating institutions used their own protocols to collect whole blood in K2EDTA tubes. For TCRbeta analysis, collaborators shipped samples as frozen whole blood, isolated PBMCs, or DNA extracted from either of those sample types. TCRbeta CDR3 regions were amplified from genomic DNA using the immunoSEQ Assay, a bias-controlled multiplex PCR. As for how the authors treated the data: Within the assay, amplification of reference gene primers was used to estimate how many nucleated cells each sample contained. To quantify the absolute abundance of each unique TCRbeta CDR3 rearrangement, sequence reads were collapsed and filtered. For each sample, productive Simpson clonality was calculated by taking the square root of Simpson's diversity index across productive rearrangements. TCRdb obtained this table from immuneACCESS and retained in-frame rearrangements with V and J assigned. These tables miss some clones; where compared with another copy, unresolved V genes account for less than half of the shortfall, and the remainder is unexplained. The V and J calls and the clone size are those of that table, but D and trimming were determined from the DNA. The sample table lists a few hundred thousand clones, over 85% of them with a count of one. 3% to 4% of the sample comes from the top ten.

The CDR3 measures 16 amino acids from cysteine to phenylalanine. The retained sequence is limited to the CDR3, 48 bases, with the frame set at the first base. The germline V gene (reference sequence) supplies CDR1 LNHDA and CDR2 SQIVND. Trimmed from V: 3 bases; trimmed from J: 5 bases; junction bases lacking a gene match: 9. Specimen: peripheral blood. This clonotype was obtained from a woman between 55 and 75 years old with COVID-19, enrolled during active disease. Recombination joined TRBV19 with TRBJ1-2; TRBD1 fits 10 bases in the junction. The DNA sequence is as follows: TGTGCCAGTAGTATGAGCGTCAGGACAGGGGGGTATGGCTACACCTTC. Its amino acids are CASSMSVRTGGYGYTF.